The 18 T cell receptor beta chains reported below all come from one sample, sequenced in a study of blood T cell repertoires in COVID-19. The protocol was immunoSEQ multiplex PCR, while the TCRdb copy is restricted to in-frame clones and leaves out a portion. The sample has some 150,000 clones, roughly 84% seen once; the top ten hold approximately 0.63%. The sample taken for sequencing was peripheral blood. The receptors originated from a man aged 55 to 69 with COVID-19, enrolled during active disease.

This sequence joins TRBV6-5 and TRBJ2-1; 9 bases match TRBD2. The CDR3 is 15 amino acids. With V trimmed by 4 bases and J by 6 bases, 7 bases remained unmatched. In germline, CDR1 is MNHEY, CDR2 SVGAGI. Written as DNA, the CDR3 is TGTGCCAGCAGTTTCGTAGCGGGAGTGGGCAATGAGCAGTTCTTC. Translated, it gives CASSFVAGVGNEQFF.

The rearrangement joins TRBV9 to TRBJ2-5, with 8 nucleotides matching TRBD2. Per the germline V gene, CDR1 is SGDLS and CDR2 is YYNGEE. This CDR3 contains 16 residues. J lost 2 bases, V lost 0 bases, and 6 bases had no gene match. CDR3 loop: CASSVGGGRGQETQYF. In DNA, the CDR3 is TGTGCCAGCAGCGTAGGCGGGGGGCGAGGTCAAGAGACCCAGTACTTC.

The gene calls are TRBV7-8 and TRBJ2-2, with 8 nucleotides matching TRBD1. The germline V gene encodes CDR1 SGHVS and CDR2 FQNEAQ. The V gene end was trimmed by 4 bases and the J gene end by 7 bases; junction bases not matched to a gene: 8. The CDR3 consists of 15 residues. CDR3 residues: CASSSRRGQVGELFF. CDR3 nucleotide sequence: TGTGCCAGCAGCTCCCGCAGGGGGCAGGTCGGGGAGCTGTTTTTT.

As regards this clone: Distinct nucleotide sequences in the sample also encode this CDR3. This sequence joins TRBV29-1 and TRBJ1-3, with 8 bases that match TRBD1. Germline V gives CDR1 SQVTM, CDR2 ANQGSEA. The V and J ends lost 5 bases and 0 bases, in that order; junction bases with no gene match: 6. The CDR3 loop spans 15 amino acids. CDR3 amino acids: CSVSRTGSSGNTIYF. CDR3 in DNA: TGCAGCGTTTCCCGGACAGGGAGCTCTGGAAACACCATATATTTT.

This clone came up once. This chain joins TRBV6-6 and TRBJ2-7; 10 bases map to TRBD1. This CDR3 has 15 amino acids. Trimming took 5 bases from V and 5 from J; bases not matched to a gene: 9. Germline loops: CDR1 MNHNY, CDR2 SVGAGI (reference sequence). The CDR3 DNA reads as TGTGCCAGCAGTCGATCGACAGGGGGCAAGGACGAGCAGTACTTC. It is translated as CASSRSTGGKDEQYF.

V gene TRBV18 combines with J gene TRBJ2-7; TRBD1 matches at 9 bases. The CDR3 spans 14 residues. CDR1 and CDR2 (germline): KGHSH, LQKENI. After removal of 3 bases from V and 4 bases from J, the junction contained 4 bases not matched to a gene. CDR3 loop: CASSPGTGPYEQYF. CDR3 DNA: TGTGCCAGCTCACCTGGGACAGGGCCGTACGAGCAGTACTTC.

V gene TRBV20-1 combines with J gene TRBJ1-1; the D is unclear. CDR1 and CDR2 from the germline V gene are DFQATT and SNEGSKA (reference sequence). The CDR3 consists of 13 residues. V was cut by 3 bases and J by 0 bases, with 8 bases left in between. The CDR3 sequence is CSASWEMNTEAFF. Here the CDR3 DNA reads TGCAGTGCTAGTTGGGAGATGAACACTGAAGCTTTCTTT.

The V gene is TRBV2, the J gene TRBJ2-1; 8 nucleotides align to TRBD1. V shed 8 bases, J shed 6 bases, and the junction held 6 bases outside the gene matches. Per germline, CDR1 SNHLY and CDR2 FYNNEI. CDR3 length: 13 residues. The CDR3 here is CASARQGSNEQFF. DNA of the CDR3: TGTGCCAGCGCCCGACAGGGGAGCAATGAGCAGTTCTTC.

The V and J genes are TRBV7-2 and TRBJ2-5, with no clear D. This CDR3 is 16 amino acids long. Trimming shortened V by 1 base and J by 2 bases, and 14 bases separated the two germline ends. Germline loops: CDR1 SGHTA, CDR2 FQGNSA. The CDR3 region has the DNA TGTGCCAGCAGCTTAGGTGGGCTAACCTGGCAAGAGACCCAGTACTTC. This translates into CASSLGGLTWQETQYF. Complete variable domain (other parts from reference TRBV7-2 and TRBJ2-5): GAGVSQSPSNKVTEKGKDVELRCDPISGHTALYWYRQSLGQGLEFLIYFQGNSAPDKSGLPSDRFSAERTGGSVSTLTIQRTQQEDSAVYLCASSLGGLTWQETQYFGPGTRLLVL.

The chain is built from TRBV5-8 and TRBJ1-3; 7 bases line up with TRBD1. The CDR3 runs 15 residues. The V gene end was trimmed by 1 base and the J gene end by 2 bases; junction bases not matched to a gene: 3. Germline V gene lookup returns CDR1 SGHTS and CDR2 YDEGEE. In DNA, the CDR3 is TGTGCCAGCAGCTTGCAAACAGGGGCTGGAAACACCATATATTTT. This codes for CASSLQTGAGNTIYF.

This clone was recorded a few times. For the CDR3, the DNA is TGTGCCACCAGTGAGCGGGAGACCTACAATGAGCAGTTCTTC. Residues: CATSERETYNEQFF. The J gene is TRBJ2-1, the V gene TRBV24-1, with 7 nucleotides matching TRBD2. The germline V gene has CDR1 KGHDR and CDR2 SFDVKD. The CDR3 contains 14 residues. V lost 4 bases, J lost 2 bases, and 1 base stayed unmatched.

This clone has only one observation. The J gene is TRBJ2-2, the V gene TRBV2, with 9 bases matching TRBD1. This CDR3 is 16 amino acids long. Trimming at V came to 6 bases and at J to 5 bases, leaving 10 bases not matched to a gene. Germline V gene lookup returns CDR1 SNHLY and CDR2 FYNNEI. The CDR3 loop reads CASRKTGGGETGELFF. Written as DNA, the CDR3 is TGTGCCAGCAGAAAGACAGGGGGTGGGGAAACCGGGGAGCTGTTTTTT.

The chain links TRBV27 to TRBJ2-7, with 7 bases lining up with TRBD2. The CDR3 is 16 residues long. V gave up 0 bases and J gave up 0 bases; unmatched junction bases: 5. The germline V gene encodes CDR1 MNHEY and CDR2 SMNVEV (reference sequence). In DNA, the CDR3 is TGTGCCAGCAGTTTATCCGTTGGGGAGGGCTCCTACGAGCAGTACTTC. It is translated as CASSLSVGEGSYEQYF.

The CDR3 nucleotides are TGTGCCAGCAGCTTAGCCCCGGGGAGTTACCAAGAGACCCAGTACTTC. Residues: CASSLAPGSYQETQYF. The genes are TRBV11-2 and TRBJ2-5, with a weak D call TRBD2 (5 bases). The CDR3 runs to 16 residues. V lost 1 base and J lost 0, with 12 bases in between. Germline CDR1 is SGHAT and CDR2 is FQNNGV.

This chain uses TRBV7-8 with TRBJ2-5; 7 bases are a match to TRBD2. J was trimmed by 2 bases and V by 1 base; bases with no gene match: 10. The germline CDR1 and CDR2 sequences are SGHVS and FQNEAQ. There are 17 residues in the CDR3. CDR3: CASSLESLREFQETQYF. In nucleotides, the CDR3 is TGTGCCAGCAGCTTAGAATCCTTGCGGGAGTTTCAAGAGACCCAGTACTTC.

J is TRBJ2-7 and V is TRBV30, with 11 bases identical to TRBD2. V lost 0 bases, J lost 4 bases, and 11 bases stayed unmatched. Looked up from germline, CDR1 is GTSNPN and CDR2 is SVGIG (reference sequence). The CDR3 extends over 17 amino acids. The CDR3 loop reads CAWSVLTSGRGKYEQYF. DNA of the CDR3: TGTGCCTGGAGTGTACTTACTAGCGGGAGAGGAAAATACGAGCAGTACTTC.

The chain is built from TRBV6-5 and TRBJ2-7; 11 bases agree with TRBD2. This CDR3 contains 14 residues. Germline CDR1 MNHEY, CDR2 SVGAGI. With 5 bases clipped from V and 6 bases from J, the junction kept 6 bases outside the gene matches. The chain's CDR3 is CASSLLAGVTEQYF. The CDR3 region has the DNA TGTGCCAGCAGTCTACTAGCGGGAGTAACCGAGCAGTACTTC.

This chain connects TRBV2 to TRBJ1-5; TRBD1 agrees at 11 bases. Trimming took 3 bases from V and 0 from J; bases not matched to a gene: 7. CDR1 and CDR2 (germline): SNHLY, FYNNEI. The CDR3 runs 18 residues. Here the CDR3 DNA reads TGTGCCAGCAGTGACCCGGGACAGGGGGGTTATAGCAATCAGCCCCAGCATTTT. It yields the protein CASSDPGQGGYSNQPQHF.